The 20 T cell receptor beta chains below come from one sample, sequenced in a study of T-cell memory formation after mild COVID-19 (dated by TCRdb to the early 2020s). Receptor libraries were prepared by 5' RACE. Sequenced using an Illumina NovaSeq 6000. The public reads were reanalyzed by TCRdb: fastp trimming at Q25, MiXCR alignment, in-frame beta chains only. Rows with a matching CDR3 protein are joined into one entry that keeps the most common DNA and genes. The sample includes about 150,000 distinct CDR3 sequences, with roughly 6.3% observed a single time. Of the sample, about 2.1% is held by the ten largest clones. The sequenced sample consisted of PBMCs or a T cell subset sorted from them (not recorded which). Source of these receptors: an adult woman who had mild COVID-19 (a few samples of this study predate the infection). The sample titles of this study are shuffled in the database, so cell type and time point are left out; the donor was told from shared clones.

This clonotype occurred many times. The chain couples TRBV6-5 to TRBJ2-2; 13 bases fit TRBD2. The CDR3 runs 17 residues. Per germline, CDR1 MNHEY and CDR2 SVGAGI. V shed 9 bases and J 6 bases; nucleotides not matched to a gene: 13. The CDR3 spells CASCRFKLAGGPGELFF. CDR3 nucleotide sequence: TGTGCCAGTTGCAGATTCAAACTAGCGGGAGGGCCCGGGGAGCTGTTTTTT.

Many counts were recorded for this clonotype. The V and J genes are TRBV7-2 and TRBJ2-7; 9 bases map to TRBD1. Germline lookup yields CDR1 SGHTA and CDR2 FQGNSA. The CDR3 spans 15 residues. Trimming removed 3 bases from V and 2 bases from J; junction bases left unmatched: 5. For the CDR3, the DNA is TGTGCCAGCAGCTTGCTGGACAGGGGAGCCTACGAGCAGTACTTC. As protein: CASSLLDRGAYEQYF.

This clonotype was seen many times. The chain carries TRBV24-1 and TRBJ2-7; D may correspond to TRBD1 or TRBD2 (5 bases each). The CDR3 has 14 residues. Trimming stripped 7 bases from V and 5 bases from J, with 17 bases between. Germline loops: CDR1 KGHDR, CDR2 SFDVKD. DNA for the CDR3: TGTGCCACCAGCGAGGGGCAGCCCAAAGACGAGCAGTACTTC. It specifies CATSEGQPKDEQYF.

Many counts were recorded for this clonotype. The chain employs TRBV14 and TRBJ1-1; 8 bases are a match to TRBD1. The CDR3 has 12 amino acids. CDR1 and CDR2 (germline): SGHDN, FVKESK. The DNA of the CDR3 is TGTGCGACAGGGGTGAGTTTCACTGAAGCTTTCTTT. Translated, it gives CATGVSFTEAFF.

The V call is TRBV20-1, the J call TRBJ2-7; 7 nucleotides line up with TRBD1. V dropped 0 bases and J dropped 6; count of bases not matched to a gene: 11. The CDR3 is 15 residues long. The germline CDR1 and CDR2 sequences are DFQATT and SNEGSKA (reference sequence). DNA of the CDR3: TGCAGTGCTAGAGATCGGCAGGGGGTCGTTTTCGAGCAGTACTTC. The encoded protein is CSARDRQGVVFEQYF.

This clonotype was counted at least ten times. The CDR3 DNA reads as TGTGCCAGCAGCCAAGAAAGCGGGAGCTACGAGCAGTACTTC. Protein: CASSQESGSYEQYF. The genes are TRBV4-2 and TRBJ2-7; TRBD2 aligns across 8 bases. The junction had 1 base not matched to a gene; V was cut back by 0 bases and J by 3 bases. This CDR3 region has 14 residues. Germline V gives CDR1 LGHNA, CDR2 YNFKEQ.

This clonotype has a handful of counts. This sequence joins TRBV29-1 and TRBJ2-7, with D perhaps matching TRBD1 (5 bases). The CDR3 is 14 amino acids. In germline, CDR1 is SQVTM, CDR2 ANQGSEA. V was shortened by 6 bases and J by 3 bases, with 18 bases between the two germline ends. CDR3 DNA sequence: TGCAGCGTCCTCGGTGGGGTGGGGCGCTACGAGCAGTACTTC. It translates to CSVLGGVGRYEQYF.

The V and J genes are TRBV4-1 and TRBJ2-2; D possibly corresponds to TRBD1 (6 bases). V dropped 3 bases and J dropped 7 bases, with 15 bases sitting between them. The germline V gene has CDR1 MGHRA and CDR2 YSYEKL. The CDR3 has 15 residues. The CDR3 here is CASSHLQGSSGELFF. Here the CDR3 DNA reads TGCGCCAGCAGCCACCTTCAGGGGAGCAGCGGGGAGCTGTTTTTT.

The chain uses TRBV24-1 and TRBJ2-1, with TRBD2 identical over 12 bases. V gave up 1 base and J gave up 8 bases; unmatched junction bases: 5. This CDR3 region has 16 residues. Germline CDR1 KGHDR, CDR2 SFDVKD. Here the CDR3 DNA reads TGTGCCACCAGTGATTTTTCGACTAGCGGGAGCGATGAGCAGTTCTTC. Translating gives CATSDFSTSGSDEQFF.

This clonotype was counted only a few times. The chain recombines TRBV7-2 with TRBJ2-7; D possibly uses TRBD1 or TRBD2 (5 bases each). This CDR3 spans 15 amino acids. Germline CDR1 reads SGHTA; CDR2 reads FQGNSA. V dropped 0 bases and J dropped 1 base, with 10 bases sitting between them. The CDR3: CASSLAWDGSYEQYF. The CDR3 nucleotides read TGTGCCAGCAGCTTAGCCTGGGACGGGTCCTACGAGCAGTACTTC. The whole variable domain, filled in from reference TRBV7-2 and TRBJ2-7, reads GAGVSQSPSNKVTEKGKDVELRCDPISGHTALYWYRQSLGQGLEFLIYFQGNSAPDKSGLPSDRFSAERTGGSVSTLTIQRTQQEDSAVYLCASSLAWDGSYEQYFGPGTRLTVT.

This clonotype was seen a handful of times. V usage is TRBV9 and J usage is TRBJ2-3; TRBD2 agrees at 12 bases. This CDR3 comprises 15 residues. The germline V gene encodes CDR1 SGDLS and CDR2 YYNGEE. V dropped 3 bases and J dropped 5; count of bases not matched to a gene: 4. CDR3 coding DNA: TGTGCCAGCAGCGGAACTAGCGGGGGGATAGATACGCAGTATTTT. Its protein product is CASSGTSGGIDTQYF.

This clonotype was seen at least ten times. The chain combines TRBV7-9 with TRBJ2-5; D may correspond to TRBD1 or TRBD2 (5 bases each). V was cut by 7 bases and J by 5 bases, with 14 bases left in between. CDR3 length: 13 amino acids. Germline-derived CDR1 and CDR2 are SEHNR and FQNEAQ (reference sequence). CDR3 bases: TGTGCCAGCACCTGGGACGGGCGGGAGACCCAGTACTTC. Amino acid sequence: CASTWDGRETQYF. Combining the CDR3 with reference TRBV7-9 and TRBJ2-5 gives the whole variable domain DTGVSQNPRHKITKRGQNVTFRCDPISEHNRLYWYRQTLGQGPEFLTYFQNEAQLEKSRLLSDRFSAERPKGSFSTLEIQRTEQGDSAMYLCASTWDGRETQYFGPGTRLLVL.

A word on this clonotype: Since a much larger clone is just one base distant, this may be a read error. J is TRBJ2-3 and V is TRBV29-1; D may be TRBD1 (6 bases). CDR1 SQVTM and CDR2 ANQGSEA come from the germline V gene. The CDR3 covers 14 residues. V was trimmed by 6 bases and J by 3 bases, leaving 16 bases between them. The chain's CDR3 is CSVQTGERTDTQYF. CDR3 nucleotides: TGCAGCGTCCAGACAGGAGAAAGAACAGATACGCAGTATTTT.

Many counts were recorded for this clonotype. This chain uses TRBV20-1 with TRBJ1-1; TRBD1 matches at 8 bases. CDR1 is DFQATT and CDR2 is SNEGSKA in the germline V gene (reference sequence). Unmatched junction bases numbered 15, after V lost 0 bases and J lost 0 bases. This CDR3 region has 19 residues. CDR3 sequence (DNA): TGCAGTGCTAGAGACATGGGCAGGGGGCGAATACCAATGAACACTGAAGCTTTCTTT. Protein sequence: CSARDMGRGRIPMNTEAFF.

This clonotype came up many times. The V gene is TRBV5-1, the J gene TRBJ1-1, with D tentatively TRBD1 (5 bases). Germline V CDR1 and CDR2: SGHRS, YFSETQ. The CDR3 sequence is 15 residues long. V shed 4 bases and J shed 7 bases, with 20 bases lying between them. The DNA for the CDR3 is TGCGCCAGCAGCCTTCAGGTGGGGCAGGTGAGTGAAGCTTTCTTT. Translating gives CASSLQVGQVSEAFF.

The CDR3 protein is CASSQFLDSTYEQYF. In DNA, the CDR3 is TGTGCCAGTAGTCAATTCCTGGACAGCACCTACGAGCAGTACTTC. V is TRBV19 and J is TRBJ2-7, with D possibly TRBD1 on 6 matching bases. Germline V gene sequence: CDR1 LNHDA, CDR2 SQIVND (reference sequence). The CDR3 runs to 15 residues. V was clipped by 5 bases and J by 2 bases, with 16 bases between them.

The CDR3, as DNA: TGTGCCAGCAGTTACGATGCAGGGGGTTTATACGAGCAGTACTTC. Its translation is CASSYDAGGLYEQYF. This chain links TRBV6-5 with TRBJ2-7; 7 nucleotides agree with TRBD1. The CDR3 runs 15 residues. Trimming removed 2 bases from V and 4 bases from J; junction bases left unmatched: 8. The germline CDR1 and CDR2 sequences are MNHEY and SVGAGI.

The chain joins TRBV7-9 to TRBJ2-6; TRBD2 matches 8 bases. Losses at the gene ends were 5 bases for V and 2 bases for J; bases not matched to a gene: 2. The length of the CDR3 is 15 residues. Germline CDR1 SEHNR, CDR2 FQNEAQ (reference sequence). The DNA for the CDR3 is TGTGCCAGCAGCCCAGCGGGGGCTGGGGCCAACGTCCTGACTTTC. Protein: CASSPAGAGANVLTF.

As for this clonotype: A much larger clone is a single base away; this may be a read error. The V and J genes are TRBV7-2 and TRBJ2-2; 7 positions agree with TRBD2. V lost 4 bases, J lost 4 bases, and 15 bases stayed unmatched. The CDR3 sequence is 18 residues long. Germline-derived CDR1 and CDR2 are SGHTA and FQGNSA. CDR3 nucleotide sequence: TGTGCCAGCAGCTCTCCGGGACTATCGGGAGTGATCACCGGGGAGCTGTTTTTT. The encoded protein is CASSSPGLSGVITGELFF. Complete variable domain (other parts from reference TRBV7-2 and TRBJ2-2): GAGVSQSPSNKVTEKGKDVELRCDPISGHTALYWYRQSLGQGLEFLIYFQGNSAPDKSGLPSDRFSAERTGGSVSTLTIQRTQQEDSAVYLCASSSPGLSGVITGELFFGEGSRLTVL.

This clonotype was seen only a few times. This chain joins TRBV3-1 and TRBJ2-1; TRBD1 might be the D (5 bases). This CDR3 contains 15 residues. The germline V gene has CDR1 LGHDT and CDR2 YNNKEL (reference sequence). V lost 4 bases and J lost 2, with 12 bases in between. In DNA, the CDR3 is TGTGCCAGCAGCCCCGAAGTAGGGGCCTACAATGAGCAGTTCTTC. Protein: CASSPEVGAYNEQFF.